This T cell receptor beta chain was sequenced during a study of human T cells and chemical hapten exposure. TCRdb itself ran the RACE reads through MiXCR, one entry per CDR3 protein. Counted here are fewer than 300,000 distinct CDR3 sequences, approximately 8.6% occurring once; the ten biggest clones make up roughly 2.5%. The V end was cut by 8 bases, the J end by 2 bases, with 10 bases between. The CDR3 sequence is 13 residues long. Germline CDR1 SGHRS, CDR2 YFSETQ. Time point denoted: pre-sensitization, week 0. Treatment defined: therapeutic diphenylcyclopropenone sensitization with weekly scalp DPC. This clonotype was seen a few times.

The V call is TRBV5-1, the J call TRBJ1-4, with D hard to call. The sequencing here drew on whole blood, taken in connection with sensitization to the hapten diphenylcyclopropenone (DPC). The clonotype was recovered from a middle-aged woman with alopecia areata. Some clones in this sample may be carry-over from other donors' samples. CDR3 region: CARKKPTNEKLFF. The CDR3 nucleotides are TGCGCCAGGAAGAAGCCGACTAATGAAAAACTGTTTTTT. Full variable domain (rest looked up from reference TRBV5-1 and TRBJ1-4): KAGVTQTPRYLIKTRGQQVTLSCSPISGHRSVSWYQQTPGQGLQFLFEYFSETQRNKGNFPGRFSGRQFSNSRSEMNVSTLELGDSALYLCARKKPTNEKLFFGSGTQLSVL.